The entry below gives a single T cell receptor (beta chain) sequence along with its context. The data originate from a study of blood T cell repertoires in COVID-19. The method was immunoSEQ multiplex PCR; TCRdb's version includes in-frame clones alone and lacks a portion of them. The repertoire includes about 180,000 clones, roughly 86% of them detected once, and more than 7.5% sits in the top ten. The source material was PBMCs or T cells enriched from blood (not recorded which). This clonotype was obtained from a woman aged 25 to 39 who had recovered from COVID-19.

Here the CDR3 DNA reads TGTGCCAGTAGAACCGGGACTAGCTCCCCCGGGTGGAATGAGCAGTTCTTC. Amino acid sequence: CASRTGTSSPGWNEQFF. This chain connects TRBV19 to TRBJ2-1, with TRBD2 identical over 9 bases. V gave up 6 bases and J gave up 7 bases; unmatched junction bases: 16. The CDR3 has 17 residues. Germline lookup yields CDR1 LNHDA and CDR2 SQIVND (reference sequence).